The 13 T cell receptor beta chains listed next were all sequenced from one sample in a study of cytomegalovirus exposure and HLA in healthy donors. PCR employed 60 Vbeta and 13 Jbeta primers. The method was immunoSEQ multiplex PCR; TCRdb's version includes in-frame clones alone and lacks a portion of them. The table includes around 170,000 clones, almost 80% detected once. Sequenced input: PBMCs. Every receptor here comes from a male donor in good health and CMV-seronegative.

V usage is TRBV15 and J usage is TRBJ2-2; tentatively, D is TRBD2 (7 bases). This CDR3 region has 17 residues. Looked up from germline, CDR1 is LNHNV and CDR2 is YYDKDF (reference sequence). V was pared by 0 bases and J by 1 base, with 12 bases between. CDR3 in DNA: TGTGCCACCAGCAGAGATCGGGGGGCCCTGAACACCGGGGAGCTGTTTTTT. Protein: CATSRDRGALNTGELFF.

The chain has TRBV19 and TRBJ1-5; 10 nucleotides align to TRBD1. After removal of 4 bases from V and 3 bases from J, the junction contained 9 bases not matched to a gene. The germline CDR1 and CDR2 sequences are LNHDA and SQIVND (reference sequence). The CDR3 totals 17 residues. CDR3 in DNA: TGTGCCAGTAGTACCCGGGAGGGACAGGGGTACAATCAGCCCCAGCATTTT. As protein: CASSTREGQGYNQPQHF.

For this clone: The junction departs from the called germline gene at one end, perhaps through a read error. V is TRBV7-9 and J is TRBJ2-7; D is unclear. The CDR3 spans 11 residues. Germline V gene sequence: CDR1 SEHNR, CDR2 FQNEAQ (reference sequence). CDR3 nucleotides: TGTTCCAGCAGCTTTGAGTACGAGCAGTACTTC. Amino acid sequence: CSSSFEYEQYF.

V usage is TRBV15 and J usage is TRBJ2-3; 9 nucleotides line up with TRBD1. J lost 2 bases, V lost 4 bases, and 4 bases had no gene match. Germline V gene data show CDR1 as LNHNV and CDR2 as YYDKDF (reference sequence). The CDR3 spans 15 residues. CDR3 sequence reads: CATSIRTGVTDTQYF. The CDR3 DNA follows: TGTGCCACCAGCATTCGGACAGGGGTCACAGATACGCAGTATTTT.

The gene calls are TRBV9 and TRBJ1-3, with D tentatively TRBD1 (6 bases). Per the germline V gene, CDR1 is SGDLS and CDR2 is YYNGEE. Trimming cost V 5 bases and J 0 bases, with 15 bases left between them. This CDR3 has 16 amino acids. Here the CDR3 DNA reads TGTGCCAGCAGAGCTGGGGGCGCGGACTCTGGAAACACCATATATTTT. Translating gives CASRAGGADSGNTIYF.

V and J are TRBV5-1 and TRBJ2-1, with 7 bases aligning to TRBD1. CDR1 is SGHRS and CDR2 is YFSETQ in the germline V gene. J was trimmed by 4 bases and V by 4 bases; bases with no gene match: 5. The CDR3 totals 14 residues. In nucleotides, the CDR3 is TGCGCCAGCAGCGTGGACAGGCCGTACAATGAGCAGTTCTTC. Protein: CASSVDRPYNEQFF.

The chain carries TRBV11-2 and TRBJ2-5; 7 nucleotides line up with TRBD2. V shed 4 bases and J 4 bases; nucleotides not matched to a gene: 3. CDR1 is SGHAT, CDR2 FQNNGV, per germline. This CDR3 is built from 13 residues. The CDR3 is CASSSSGRETQYF. As DNA, the CDR3 is TGTGCCAGCAGCTCTAGCGGAAGAGAGACCCAGTACTTC.

The CDR3 region is CASHGQSFYGYTF. CDR3 coding DNA: TGTGCCAGCCATGGACAGTCTTTCTATGGCTACACCTTC. This sequence joins TRBV5-6 and TRBJ1-2, with D tentatively TRBD1 (6 bases). V gave up 7 bases and J gave up 4 bases, with 14 bases separating them. The CDR3 runs 13 residues. Germline CDR1 reads SGHDT; CDR2 reads YYEEEE.

This rearrangement joins TRBV30 to TRBJ1-4, with 7 bases aligning to TRBD1. Germline assignment: CDR1 GTSNPN and CDR2 SVGIG (reference sequence). The J segment lost 8 bases and the V segment lost 5 bases, leaving 8 bases of the junction unmatched. CDR3 length equals 13 residues. For the CDR3, the DNA is TGTGCCTGGGGAACAGGGGTGAGAGAAAAACTGTTTTTT. Protein product: CAWGTGVREKLFF. Full variable domain (outside the CDR3, taken from reference TRBV30 and TRBJ1-4): SQTIHQWPATLVQPVGSPLSLECTVEGTSNPNLYWYRQAAGRGLQLLFYSVGIGQISSEVPQNLSASRPQDRQFILSSKKLLLSDSGFYLCAWGTGVREKLFFGSGTQLSVL.

The chain is built from TRBV5-1 and TRBJ2-2; 9 bases line up with TRBD2. The germline gives CDR1 SGHRS, CDR2 YFSETQ. The CDR3 is 17 residues long. V lost 4 bases and J lost 5; bases outside the gene matches: 12. DNA for the CDR3: TGCGCCAGCAGCGACACCGCGGGACTAGCAGGAACCGGGGAGCTGTTTTTT. Translating gives CASSDTAGLAGTGELFF.

This clone was counted once. V is TRBV28 and J is TRBJ1-1; D not certain. Trimming pared 5 bases from V and 0 bases from J, leaving 10 bases between. The CDR3 covers 14 residues. Per the germline V gene, CDR1 is MDHEN and CDR2 is SYDVKM. The CDR3, as DNA: TGTGCCAGCAGTCCTGGAGCCTTGAACACTGAAGCTTTCTTT. It encodes CASSPGALNTEAFF. Full variable domain (remainder filled in from reference TRBV28 and TRBJ1-1): DVKVTQSSRYLVKRTGEKVFLECVQDMDHENMFWYRQDPGLGLRLIYFSYDVKMKEKGDIPEGYSVSREKKERFSLILESASTNQTSMYLCASSPGALNTEAFFGQGTRLTVV.

This clone came up a few times. The junction and the germline gene differ at one end; a read error may be behind it. The chain employs TRBV10-2 and TRBJ1-1; possibly TRBD1 for D (6 bases). CDR3 length equals 12 residues. CDR1 is WSHSY and CDR2 is SAAADI in the germline V gene. DNA of the CDR3: TGCGCCAGCAGTGGGGGAGGGGGGGAAGCGCTCTTT. Translated, it gives CASSGGGGEALF.

The chain employs TRBV27 and TRBJ1-6; TRBD1 matches at 7 bases. CDR3 length: 15 residues. CDR1 is MNHEY, CDR2 SMNVEV, per germline (reference sequence). The ends lost 4 bases at V and 4 bases at J; junction bases unmatched: 4. CDR3 sequence (DNA): TGTGCCAGCAGTTGGACAGGACAATATAATTCACCCCTCCACTTT. Translated, it gives CASSWTGQYNSPLHF.